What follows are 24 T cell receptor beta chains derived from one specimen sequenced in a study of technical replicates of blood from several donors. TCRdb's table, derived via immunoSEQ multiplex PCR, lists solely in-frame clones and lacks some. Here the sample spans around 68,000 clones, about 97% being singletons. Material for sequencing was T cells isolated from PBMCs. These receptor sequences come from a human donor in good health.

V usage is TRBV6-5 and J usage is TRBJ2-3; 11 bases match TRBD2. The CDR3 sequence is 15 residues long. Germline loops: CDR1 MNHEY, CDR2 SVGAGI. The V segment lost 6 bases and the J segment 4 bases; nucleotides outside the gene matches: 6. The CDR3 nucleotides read TGTGCCAGCAGCGGACTAGCGGGTTCATCAGATACGCAGTATTTT. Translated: CASSGLAGSSDTQYF.

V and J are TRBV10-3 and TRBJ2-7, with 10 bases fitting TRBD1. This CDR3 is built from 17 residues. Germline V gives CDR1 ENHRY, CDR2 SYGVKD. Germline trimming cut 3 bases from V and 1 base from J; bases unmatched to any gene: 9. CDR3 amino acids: CAISDSLGQGTSYEQYF. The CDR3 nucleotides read TGTGCCATCAGTGATTCACTGGGACAGGGGACATCCTACGAGCAGTACTTC.

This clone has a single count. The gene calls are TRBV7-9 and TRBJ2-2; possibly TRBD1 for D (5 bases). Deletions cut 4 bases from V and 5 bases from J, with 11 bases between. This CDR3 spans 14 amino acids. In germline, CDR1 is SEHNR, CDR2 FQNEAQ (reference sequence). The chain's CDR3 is CASSSEQGTGELFF. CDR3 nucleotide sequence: TGTGCCAGCAGCTCCGAGCAGGGAACCGGGGAGCTGTTTTTT.

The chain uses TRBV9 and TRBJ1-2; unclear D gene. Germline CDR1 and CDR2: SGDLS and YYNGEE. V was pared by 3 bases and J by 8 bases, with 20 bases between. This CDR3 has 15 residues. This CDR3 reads CASSESGLGRSGYTF. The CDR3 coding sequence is TGTGCCAGCAGCGAGAGCGGGTTGGGCAGAAGCGGCTACACCTTC.

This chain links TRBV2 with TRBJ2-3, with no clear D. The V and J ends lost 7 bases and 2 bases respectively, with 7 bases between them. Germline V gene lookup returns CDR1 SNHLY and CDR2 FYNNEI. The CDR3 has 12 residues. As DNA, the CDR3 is TGTGCCAGCAATCTCCCCACAGATACGCAGTATTTT. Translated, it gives CASNLPTDTQYF.

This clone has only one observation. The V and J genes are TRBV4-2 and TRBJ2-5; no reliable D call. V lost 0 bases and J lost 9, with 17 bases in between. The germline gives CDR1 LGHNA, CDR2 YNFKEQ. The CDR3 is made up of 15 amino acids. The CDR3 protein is CASSQEWQASLAQYF. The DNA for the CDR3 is TGTGCCAGCAGCCAAGAGTGGCAGGCCTCCTTGGCCCAGTACTTC.

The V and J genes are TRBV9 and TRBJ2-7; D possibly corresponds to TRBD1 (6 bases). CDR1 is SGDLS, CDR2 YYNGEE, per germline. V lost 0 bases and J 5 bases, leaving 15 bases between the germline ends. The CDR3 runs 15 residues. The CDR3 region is CASSVAGRGIDEQYF. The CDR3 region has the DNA TGTGCCAGCAGCGTAGCTGGTAGGGGGATTGACGAGCAGTACTTC.

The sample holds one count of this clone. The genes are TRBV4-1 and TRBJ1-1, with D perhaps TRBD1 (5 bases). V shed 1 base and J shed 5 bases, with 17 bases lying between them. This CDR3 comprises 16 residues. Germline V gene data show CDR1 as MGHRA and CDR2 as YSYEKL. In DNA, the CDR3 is TGCGCCAGCAGCCAAGTCCAGGGAAGTTTGAGAACTGAAGCTTTCTTT. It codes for CASSQVQGSLRTEAFF.

The CDR3, as DNA: TGTGCCAGCAGTCGGGAAGGCCGGGATGAGCAGTTCTTC. As protein: CASSREGRDEQFF. The V call is TRBV11-3, the J call TRBJ2-1, with a weak D call TRBD2 (5 bases). The CDR3 runs 13 residues. Trimming removed 6 bases at V and 8 bases at J, with 14 bases between. Germline V gene sequence: CDR1 SGHNT, CDR2 YENEEA. Complete variable domain (other parts from reference TRBV11-3 and TRBJ2-1): EAGVVQSPRYKIIEKKQPVAFWCNPISGHNTLYWYLQNLGQGPELLIRYENEEAVDDSQLPKDRFSAERLKGVDSTLKIQPAELGDSAVYLCASSREGRDEQFFGPGTRLTVL.

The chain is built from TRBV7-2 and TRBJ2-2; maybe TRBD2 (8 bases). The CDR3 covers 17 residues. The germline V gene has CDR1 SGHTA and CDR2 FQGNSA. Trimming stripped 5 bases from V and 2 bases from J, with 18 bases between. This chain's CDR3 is CASSDRVLAANTGELFF. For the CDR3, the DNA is TGTGCCAGCAGCGACAGGGTACTAGCGGCTAACACCGGGGAGCTGTTTTTT.

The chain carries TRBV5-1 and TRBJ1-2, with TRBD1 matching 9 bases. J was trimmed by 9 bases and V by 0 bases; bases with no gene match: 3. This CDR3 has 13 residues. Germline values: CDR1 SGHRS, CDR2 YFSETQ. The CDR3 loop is CASSLEGQGRYTF. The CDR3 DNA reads TGCGCCAGCAGCTTGGAGGGACAGGGTCGCTACACCTTC.

The CDR3 DNA follows: TGTGCCAGCAGCTTAGAAGATTGGCTAGCCCATGAGCAGTTCTTC. Its translation: CASSLEDWLAHEQFF. V is TRBV7-9 and J is TRBJ2-1; D may be TRBD2 (5 bases). The CDR3 runs to 15 residues. The germline V gene has CDR1 SEHNR and CDR2 FQNEAQ (reference sequence). V dropped 1 base and J dropped 8 bases, with 15 bases sitting between them. The entire variable domain, with the rest obtained from reference TRBV7-9 and TRBJ2-1, is as follows: DTGVSQNPRHKITKRGQNVTFRCDPISEHNRLYWYRQTLGQGPEFLTYFQNEAQLEKSRLLSDRFSAERPKGSFSTLEIQRTEQGDSAMYLCASSLEDWLAHEQFFGPGTRLTVL.

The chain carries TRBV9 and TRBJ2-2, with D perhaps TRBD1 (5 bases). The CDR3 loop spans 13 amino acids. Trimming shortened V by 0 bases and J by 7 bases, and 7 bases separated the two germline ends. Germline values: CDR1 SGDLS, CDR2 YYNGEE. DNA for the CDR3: TGTGCCAGCAGCGTAGCAGGGTACGGGGAGCTGTTTTTT. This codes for CASSVAGYGELFF.

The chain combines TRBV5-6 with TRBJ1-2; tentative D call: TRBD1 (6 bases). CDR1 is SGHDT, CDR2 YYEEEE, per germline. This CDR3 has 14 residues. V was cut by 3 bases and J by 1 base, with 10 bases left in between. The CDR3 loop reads CASSYRDFNYGYTF. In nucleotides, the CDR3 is TGTGCCAGCAGCTACAGGGATTTTAACTATGGCTACACCTTC. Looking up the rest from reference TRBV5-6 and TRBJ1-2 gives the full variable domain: DAGVTQSPTHLIKTRGQQVTLRCSPKSGHDTVSWYQQALGQGPQFIFQYYEEEERQRGNFPDRFSGHQFPNYSSELNVNALLLGDSALYLCASSYRDFNYGYTFGSGTRLTVV.

The CDR3 coding sequence is TGCGCCAGCAGCTTAGGGACTGGGGGTATGAACACTGAAGCTTTCTTT. This translates into CASSLGTGGMNTEAFF. V usage is TRBV5-1 and J usage is TRBJ1-1; maybe TRBD1 (5 bases). Germline-derived CDR1 and CDR2 are SGHRS and YFSETQ. The V end was cut by 2 bases, the J end by 0 bases, with 14 bases between. The CDR3 is made up of 16 amino acids. Combining the CDR3 with reference TRBV5-1 and TRBJ1-1 gives the whole variable domain KAGVTQTPRYLIKTRGQQVTLSCSPISGHRSVSWYQQTPGQGLQFLFEYFSETQRNKGNFPGRFSGRQFSNSRSEMNVSTLELGDSALYLCASSLGTGGMNTEAFFGQGTRLTVV.

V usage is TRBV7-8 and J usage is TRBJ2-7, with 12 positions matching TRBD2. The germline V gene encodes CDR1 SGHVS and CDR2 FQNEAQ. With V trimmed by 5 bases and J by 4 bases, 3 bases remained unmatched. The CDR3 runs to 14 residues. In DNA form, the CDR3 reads TGTGCCAGCAGCCCCGGGACTAGCGGGTACGAGCAGTACTTC. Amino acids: CASSPGTSGYEQYF.

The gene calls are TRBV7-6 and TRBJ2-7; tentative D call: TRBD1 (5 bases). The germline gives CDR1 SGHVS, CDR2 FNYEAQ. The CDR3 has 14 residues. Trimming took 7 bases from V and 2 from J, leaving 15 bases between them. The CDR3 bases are TGTGCCAGCAAGGAAGGAGCAGGGACCTACGAGCAGTACTTC. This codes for CASKEGAGTYEQYF.

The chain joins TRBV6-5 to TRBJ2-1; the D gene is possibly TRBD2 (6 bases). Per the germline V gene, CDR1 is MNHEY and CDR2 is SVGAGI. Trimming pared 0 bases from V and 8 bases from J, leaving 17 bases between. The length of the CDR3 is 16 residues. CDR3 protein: CASSYSTTGDTDEQFF. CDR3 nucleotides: TGTGCCAGCAGTTACTCGACCACGGGAGATACGGATGAGCAGTTCTTC.

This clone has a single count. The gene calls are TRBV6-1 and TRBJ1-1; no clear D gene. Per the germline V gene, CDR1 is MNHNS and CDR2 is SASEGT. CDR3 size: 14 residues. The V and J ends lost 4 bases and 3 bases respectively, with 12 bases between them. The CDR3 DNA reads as TGTGCCAGCAGTGGAGGCACCCGGGACACTGAAGCTTTCTTT. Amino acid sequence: CASSGGTRDTEAFF.

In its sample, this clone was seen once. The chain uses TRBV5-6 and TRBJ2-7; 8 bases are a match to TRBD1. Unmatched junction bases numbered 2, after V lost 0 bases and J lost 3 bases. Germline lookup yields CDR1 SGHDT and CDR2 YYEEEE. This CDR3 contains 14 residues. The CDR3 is CASSLVGQGYEQYF. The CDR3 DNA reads TGTGCCAGCAGCTTGGTCGGACAGGGCTACGAGCAGTACTTC. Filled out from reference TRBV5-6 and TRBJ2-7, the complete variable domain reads DAGVTQSPTHLIKTRGQQVTLRCSPKSGHDTVSWYQQALGQGPQFIFQYYEEEERQRGNFPDRFSGHQFPNYSSELNVNALLLGDSALYLCASSLVGQGYEQYFGPGTRLTVT.

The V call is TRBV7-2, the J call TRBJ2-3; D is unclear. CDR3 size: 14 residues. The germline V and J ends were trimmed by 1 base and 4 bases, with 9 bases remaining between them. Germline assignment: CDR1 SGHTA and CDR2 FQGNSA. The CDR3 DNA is TGTGCCAGCAGCTTAGACTTCAGCGCAGATACGCAGTATTTT. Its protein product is CASSLDFSADTQYF.

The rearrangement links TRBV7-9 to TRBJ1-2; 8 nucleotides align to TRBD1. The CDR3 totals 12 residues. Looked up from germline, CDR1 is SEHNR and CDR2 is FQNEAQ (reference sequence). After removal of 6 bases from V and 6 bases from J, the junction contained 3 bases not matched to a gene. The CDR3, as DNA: TGTGCCAGCAGGACAGGGGTGGATGGCTACACCTTC. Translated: CASRTGVDGYTF. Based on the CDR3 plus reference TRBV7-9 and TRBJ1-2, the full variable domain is DTGVSQNPRHKITKRGQNVTFRCDPISEHNRLYWYRQTLGQGPEFLTYFQNEAQLEKSRLLSDRFSAERPKGSFSTLEIQRTEQGDSAMYLCASRTGVDGYTFGSGTRLTVV.

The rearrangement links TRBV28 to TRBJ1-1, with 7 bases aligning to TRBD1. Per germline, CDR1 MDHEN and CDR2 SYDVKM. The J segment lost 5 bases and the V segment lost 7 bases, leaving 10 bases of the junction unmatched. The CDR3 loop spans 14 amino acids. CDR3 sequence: CASIRQGSWTEAFF. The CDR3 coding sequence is TGTGCCAGCATTAGACAGGGATCTTGGACTGAAGCTTTCTTT.

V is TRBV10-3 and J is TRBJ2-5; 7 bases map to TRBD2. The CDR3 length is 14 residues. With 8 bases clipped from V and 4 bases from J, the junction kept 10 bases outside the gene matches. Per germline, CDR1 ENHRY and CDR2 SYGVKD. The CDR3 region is CAIQAGLGGETQYF. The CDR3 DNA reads TGTGCCATCCAAGCGGGATTAGGAGGAGAGACCCAGTACTTC.